The 22 T cell receptor beta chains below were found in one sample sequenced in a study of blood T cells in healthy people across ages (dated by TCRdb to the mid-2010s). Library creation used 5' RACE. Sequencer: Illumina HiSeq 2500. A second PCR of about 7 to 12 cycles was performed with a sample-barcoded 5' primer and a J-beta primer mix. The public reads were reprocessed in TCRdb via fastp at Q25 and MiXCR, keeping in-frame beta chains. Here each entry gathers all rows of one CDR3 protein and keeps the most common genes and DNA. In all, the sample holds over 950,000 distinct CDR3 sequences, and roughly two fifths of those were seen once. The biggest ten clones account for roughly 14% of the sample. The sample comprised blood. The source is a man aged 18 to 29 in good health.

This clonotype occurred once. This may stem from a read error, because a much larger clone lies one nucleotide away. The chain links TRBV29-1 to TRBJ1-2; D is undetermined. The CDR3 has 13 residues. Germline CDR1 and CDR2: SQVTM and ANQGSEA. For the CDR3, the DNA is TGCAGCGTCCGCCGGACGGGCAACTTTGGCTACACCTTC. Residues: CSVRRTGNFGYTF.

V and J are TRBV7-2 and TRBJ2-4, with 8 bases that match TRBD2. The better agreement between TRBJ2-5 and the DNA end casts doubt on the J call. Looked up from germline, CDR1 is SGHTA and CDR2 is FQGNSA. The CDR3 covers 16 residues. CDR3 residues: CASSLQGLAGGETQYF. The CDR3 nucleotides read TGTGCCAGCAGCTTACAGGGGCTAGCGGGTGGAGAGACCCAGTACTTC.

This sequence joins TRBV27 and TRBJ2-1; D unclear. The V end was cut by 8 bases, the J end by 4 bases, with 12 bases between. Germline loops: CDR1 MNHEY, CDR2 SMNVEV (reference sequence). The CDR3 contains 13 residues. The CDR3 protein is CASHSLRYNEQFF. In nucleotides, the CDR3 is TGTGCCAGCCACAGCTTAAGGTACAATGAGCAGTTCTTC.

There are a few counts of this clonotype. This chain joins TRBV7-9 and TRBJ2-2; D call uncertain. The CDR3 is 12 residues long. CDR1 SEHNR and CDR2 FQNEAQ come from the germline V gene (reference sequence). Trimming pared 4 bases from V and 9 bases from J, leaving 9 bases between. The CDR3 nucleotides are TGTGCCAGCAGCTCGGGTCCCAGGGAGCTGTTTTTT. Translation gives CASSSGPRELFF.

This clonotype was found a few times. The chain is built from TRBV7-8 and TRBJ2-1; D perhaps matches TRBD1 (7 bases). This CDR3 comprises 14 residues. Germline values: CDR1 SGHVS, CDR2 FQNEAQ. Deletions cut 5 bases from V and 6 bases from J, with 14 bases between. In DNA form, the CDR3 reads TGTGCCAGCAGCCAACAGGGGAGGATCAATGAGCAGTTCTTC. Translating it yields CASSQQGRINEQFF.

This clonotype appeared once. A read error is possible here, since a much larger clone lies one base away. The rearrangement links TRBV12-3 or TRBV12-4 to TRBJ2-1; no firm D call. The CDR3 contains 13 residues. V was cut by 7 bases and J by 4 bases, with 11 bases left in between. CDR3 coding DNA: TGTGCCAGCAATTCATCCCTTTACAATGAGCAGTTCTTC. Translation gives CASNSSLYNEQFF.

In the case of this clonotype: Its ends do not fully match the called genes, so a read error is possible. The chain joins TRBV18 to TRBJ2-1; no clear D. This CDR3 is 13 amino acids long. CDR1 and CDR2 (germline): KGHSH, LQKENI. The CDR3 bases are TGTGCCAGCGCACCAGGTCTGCACAATGAGCAGTTCTTC. Protein sequence: CASAPGLHNEQFF.

This clonotype was counted a few times. This rearrangement joins TRBV29-1 to TRBJ1-1; D is uncertain. Per germline, CDR1 SQVTM and CDR2 ANQGSEA. Trimming pared 5 bases from V and 7 bases from J, leaving 11 bases between. The CDR3 spans 11 residues. CDR3 region: CSVQRRDEAFF. The CDR3 region has the DNA TGCAGCGTTCAAAGACGAGATGAAGCTTTCTTT.

The V and J genes are TRBV30 and TRBJ1-5; D remains ambiguous. This CDR3 has 12 amino acids. Germline V gene data show CDR1 as GTSNPN and CDR2 as SVGIG (reference sequence). The ends were cut back, 5 bases at V and 0 bases at J, with 5 bases in the middle. The CDR3 reads CAWGDSNQPQHF. In nucleotides, the CDR3 is TGTGCCTGGGGTGATAGCAATCAGCCCCAGCATTTT.

The chain is built from TRBV12-3 or TRBV12-4 and TRBJ1-3, with D tentatively TRBD1 (6 bases). V lost 6 bases and J lost 0, with 12 bases in between. The CDR3 spans 15 residues. The CDR3 is CASRTGRLSGNTIYF. CDR3 nucleotides: TGTGCCAGCAGGACAGGCCGGCTCTCTGGAAACACCATATATTTT.

Only a few counts were recorded for this clonotype. The rearrangement uses TRBV9 and TRBJ1-1; D is undetermined. V lost 0 bases, J lost 1 base, and 7 bases lay in between. CDR3 length: 14 amino acids. Germline lookup yields CDR1 SGDLS and CDR2 YYNGEE. CDR3 nucleotides: TGTGCCAGCAGCGTAGGGGCGCCGAACACTGAAGCTTTCTTT. It encodes CASSVGAPNTEAFF.

The chain is built from TRBV18 and TRBJ1-1; possible D gene TRBD1, 5 bases. Germline-derived CDR1 and CDR2 are KGHSH and LQKENI. The CDR3 spans 13 residues. The germline V and J ends were trimmed by 6 bases and 6 bases, with 14 bases remaining between them. CDR3 amino acids: CASSPDNAAEAFF. CDR3 in DNA: TGTGCCAGCTCTCCGGACAATGCCGCTGAAGCTTTCTTT.

This sequence joins TRBV7-9 and TRBJ2-3; either TRBD1 or TRBD2 may supply D (5 bases each). The V and J ends lost 3 bases and 5 bases respectively, with 12 bases between them. CDR1 and CDR2 from the germline V gene are SEHNR and FQNEAQ (reference sequence). This CDR3 has 14 residues. The CDR3 nucleotides read TGTGCCAGCAGCTTCCTCGGGGCCGGAGATACGCAGTATTTT. Translated, it gives CASSFLGAGDTQYF.

The sample holds a few counts of this clonotype. V gene TRBV6-1 combines with J gene TRBJ1-2; D is unclear. V was cut by 4 bases and J by 3 bases, with 15 bases left in between. Germline V gene sequence: CDR1 MNHNS, CDR2 SASEGT. The CDR3 is 15 residues long. CDR3 in DNA: TGTGCCAGCAGTGTTGTGTATCCGGGTCACTATGGCTACACCTTC. Protein sequence: CASSVVYPGHYGYTF.

This clonotype was seen only a few times. The gene calls are TRBV12-3 or TRBV12-4 and TRBJ1-6; TRBD1 might be the D (5 bases). Trimming left V 5 bases short and J 2 bases short, with 10 bases between. This CDR3 has 15 amino acids. The CDR3 protein is CASSRGPTYNSPLHF. The CDR3 bases are TGTGCCAGCAGTCGGGGACCGACCTATAATTCACCCCTCCACTTT.

This clonotype was observed once. This chain connects TRBV7-9 to TRBJ2-2; 7 bases line up with TRBD2. The CDR3 loop spans 14 amino acids. The germline V gene has CDR1 SEHNR and CDR2 FQNEAQ (reference sequence). Trimming took 10 bases from V and 0 from J; bases not matched to a gene: 5. CDR3 coding DNA: TGTGCCACCGGAGCGGGGACGAACACCGGGGAGCTGTTTTTT. It translates to CATGAGTNTGELFF.

Notes on this clonotype: Being one base from a much bigger clone, this may be a read error. This chain uses TRBV13 with TRBJ2-1; D possibly matches TRBD1 or TRBD2 (5 bases each). Germline CDR1 and CDR2: PRHDT and FYEKMQ (reference sequence). CDR3 length equals 17 residues. The CDR3 coding sequence is TGTGCCAGCAGCTTAACGAGGGGCCCCAACGTTTACAATGAGCGGTTCTTC. Amino acids: CASSLTRGPNVYNERFF. The variable domain in full, with the rest retrieved from reference TRBV13 and TRBJ2-1, is AAGVIQSPRHLIKEKRETATLKCYPIPRHDTVYWYQQGPGQDPQFLISFYEKMQSDKGSIPDRFSAQQFSDYHSELNMSSLELGDSALYFCASSLTRGPNVYNERFFGPGTRLTVL.

The V and J genes are TRBV4-2 and TRBJ2-4; D ambiguous. Trimming took off 1 base at V and 0 bases at J, with 10 bases between the two ends. The CDR3 spans 16 residues. Germline V CDR1 and CDR2: LGHNA, YNFKEQ. The CDR3 nucleotides are TGTGCCAGCAGCCAAGCGACGGAACTAGCCAAAAACATTCAGTACTTC. This codes for CASSQATELAKNIQYF.

This clonotype was counted a few times. The chain is built from TRBV4-3 and TRBJ2-1; weak D call: TRBD2 (6 bases). The germline gives CDR1 LGHNA, CDR2 YSLEER. V was pared by 10 bases and J by 8 bases, with 18 bases between. This CDR3 contains 13 residues. The CDR3 DNA reads as TGCGCCACGCGACTAGGGCCAGGCGATGAGCAGTTCTTC. Translating it yields CATRLGPGDEQFF.

This clonotype was counted ten times or more. The genes are TRBV4-1 and TRBJ1-5, with a tentative D call TRBD1 (5 bases). Trimming stripped 0 bases from V and 4 bases from J, with 7 bases between. The CDR3 is made up of 14 amino acids. The V gene's germline CDR1 is MGHRA and CDR2 YSYEKL. CDR3 amino acids: CASSQDGGNQPQHF. In DNA form, the CDR3 reads TGCGCCAGCAGCCAAGATGGGGGGAATCAGCCCCAGCATTTT.

The chain is built from TRBV28 and TRBJ2-5; the D gene could be TRBD1 or TRBD2 (5 bases each). V lost 5 bases, J lost 11 bases, and 27 bases lay in between. The CDR3 runs 16 residues. The germline V gene has CDR1 MDHEN and CDR2 SYDVKM. The CDR3 sequence: CASSPSGTPNDNEQYF. Here the CDR3 DNA reads TGTGCCAGCAGTCCCTCCGGGACCCCCAACGACAATGAGCAGTACTTC.

Only a few counts were recorded for this clonotype. This chain uses TRBV4-3 with TRBJ2-3; 7 bases are shared with TRBD1. Trimming cost V 3 bases and J 1 base; bases outside gene matches: 4. Germline V gene data show CDR1 as LGHNA and CDR2 as YSLEER. There are 15 residues in the CDR3. The CDR3 DNA is TGCGCCAGCAGCCACTTTGGGACAGGCACAGATACGCAGTATTTT. This gives the protein CASSHFGTGTDTQYF.